The 17 T cell receptor beta chains in this list originate from one sample, sequenced in a study of molecular identifiers for immune sequencing clone quantification. TCRdb re-called the PCR reads with MiXCR, one entry per CDR3 protein. The sample lists nearly 650,000 distinct CDR3 sequences, 25% occurring once. Sequences were obtained from naive CD8+ T cells from blood, with Jurkat cell RNA spiked in. Stated subset: FACS-sorted CD8+CD4-CCR7+CD45RA+ naive T cells. The receptors stem from a human donor in good health. Some libraries in this study had Jurkat cell RNA spiked in.

Comments on this clonotype: A much bigger clone sits one base away, suggesting this may be a read error. The chain carries TRBV5-3 and TRBJ2-3; 14 bases are a match to TRBD2. TRBV5-3 has ORF status, its function being uncertain. The CDR3 extends over 16 amino acids. V trimming: 8 bases; J trimming: 4 bases; junction bases outside the gene matches: 9. Written as DNA, the CDR3 is TGTGCCAGCAGCACCGGGACTAGCGGGAGTTCAGATACGCAGTATTTT. Translating it yields CASSTGTSGSSDTQYF.

This clonotype occurred a few times. The gene calls are TRBV12-3 or TRBV12-4 and TRBJ1-2, with D possibly TRBD1 on 6 matching bases. V was clipped by 8 bases and J by 3 bases, with 16 bases between them. This CDR3 contains 14 residues. DNA of the CDR3: TGTGCCAGCCGATCAGGGGAGGAGGACTATGGCTACACCTTC. It codes for CASRSGEEDYGYTF.

This clonotype turned up a few times. The chain links TRBV7-9 to TRBJ2-3; unclear D gene. CDR1 and CDR2 from the germline V gene are SEHNR and FQNEAQ (reference sequence). The germline V and J ends were trimmed by 2 bases and 6 bases, with 15 bases remaining between them. CDR3 length: 15 amino acids. This chain's CDR3 is CASSLFRGPPDTQYF. In DNA, the CDR3 is TGTGCCAGCAGCTTATTCCGCGGCCCCCCGGATACGCAGTATTTT.

The chain combines TRBV13 with TRBJ2-3, with a weak D call TRBD2 (6 bases). V was trimmed by 5 bases and J by 8 bases, leaving 20 bases between them. Germline CDR1 reads PRHDT; CDR2 reads FYEKMQ (reference sequence). The CDR3 covers 15 residues. The CDR3 region is CASSPGLPPPATQYF. The CDR3 coding sequence is TGTGCCAGCAGCCCGGGACTCCCCCCCCCCGCTACGCAGTATTTT.

J is TRBJ2-7 and V is TRBV12-5, with D possibly matching TRBD2 (5 bases). Trimming took off 5 bases at V and 2 bases at J, with 7 bases between the two ends. The germline CDR1 and CDR2 sequences are LGHNT and FRNRAP. The CDR3 covers 12 residues. The CDR3 coding sequence is TGTGCTAGTGGTCTAGCTACCTACGAGCAGTACTTC. Translated, it gives CASGLATYEQYF.

This clonotype was picked up a small number of times. The chain is built from TRBV7-3 and TRBJ2-7; TRBD1 might be the D (5 bases). The CDR3 extends over 13 amino acids. With 0 bases removed from V and 6 bases from J, the gap between germline ends came to 9 bases. From germline, CDR1 is SGHTA and CDR2 FQGTGA. CDR3 in amino acids: CASSLTQGLEQYF. CDR3 coding DNA: TGTGCCAGCAGCTTAACCCAGGGTCTCGAGCAGTACTTC.

This clonotype was picked up a small number of times. V is TRBV20-1 and J is TRBJ2-5, with TRBD2 identical over 8 bases. Germline V gives CDR1 DFQATT, CDR2 SNEGSKA (reference sequence). The J segment lost 4 bases and the V segment lost 3 bases, leaving 13 bases of the junction unmatched. CDR3 length equals 16 residues. CDR3 amino acids: CSASDWSGGGVETQYF. The CDR3, as DNA: TGCAGTGCTAGTGACTGGAGCGGGGGTGGAGTAGAGACCCAGTACTTC.

A remark on this clonotype: Germline is not matched at one junction end, which may reflect a read error. The chain uses TRBV9 and TRBJ1-1; unclear D gene. Germline V gene lookup returns CDR1 SGDLS and CDR2 YYNGEE. This CDR3 region has 14 residues. CDR3 nucleotide sequence: TGTGCCAGCAGCGTAGGGCCCCCGCACACTGACGCTTCCTTT. This encodes CASSVGPPHTDASF.

Comments on this clonotype: One end of the junction fails to match germline, which may point to a read error. J is TRBJ2-4 and V is TRBV10-1; no reliable D call. Germline values: CDR1 WNHNN, CDR2 SYGVQD (reference sequence). This CDR3 is built from 15 residues. The CDR3 protein is CANSDDPVAKNIQYF. CDR3 sequence (DNA): TGCGCCAACAGTGATGACCCCGTAGCCAAAAACATTCAGTACTTC.

The rearrangement joins TRBV6-5 to TRBJ2-1; D is unclear. Trimming stripped 2 bases from V and 6 bases from J, with 14 bases between. Germline CDR1 reads MNHEY; CDR2 reads SVGAGI. The CDR3 contains 15 residues. CDR3 coding DNA: TGTGCCAGCAGTTACACCAACTGGGGTAGCAATGAGCAGTTCTTC. Translation gives CASSYTNWGSNEQFF.

The J gene is TRBJ1-6, the V gene TRBV27, with 7 nucleotides matching TRBD1. There are 15 residues in the CDR3. The J segment lost 8 bases and the V segment lost 1 base, leaving 5 bases of the junction unmatched. Germline lookup yields CDR1 MNHEY and CDR2 SMNVEV (reference sequence). The CDR3 protein is CASSLFDRADSPLHF. The CDR3 DNA is TGTGCCAGCAGTTTATTCGACAGGGCGGATTCACCCCTCCACTTT.

This clonotype was found many times. An end of the junction does not agree with germline; a read error may underlie this. The J gene is TRBJ1-5, the V gene TRBV20-1; no firm D call. The CDR3 spans 14 residues. Germline V lookup: CDR1 DFQATT, CDR2 SNEGSKA (reference sequence). The CDR3 loop is CSAKSNWGNQPQHF. CDR3 sequence (DNA): TGCAGCGCTAAAAGCAACTGGGGCAATCAGCCCCAGCATTTT.

This clonotype was picked up a small number of times. Being one base from a much bigger clone, this may be a read error. The V call is TRBV7-3, the J call TRBJ1-5; 7 bases fit TRBD1. Per the germline V gene, CDR1 is SGHTA and CDR2 is FQGTGA. The length of the CDR3 is 16 residues. The CDR3 spells CASSSRRQGRNQPRHF. As DNA, the CDR3 is TGTGCCAGCAGCTCGAGACGACAGGGCCGCAATCAGCCCCGGCATTTT.

This clonotype was seen many times. The chain has TRBV30 and TRBJ2-7; D is perhaps TRBD1 or TRBD2 (6 bases each). Between the trimmed V and J ends, which lost 4 bases and 6 bases, there was a span of 19 bases. In germline, CDR1 is GTSNPN, CDR2 SVGIG (reference sequence). The CDR3 length is 14 residues. CDR3 sequence: CAWNHGQPEGEQYF. The CDR3 region has the DNA TGTGCCTGGAATCACGGACAGCCGGAGGGCGAGCAGTACTTC.

Of note for this clonotype: Lacking the conserved final phenylalanine or tryptophan, this CDR3 likely reflects a read error. The V gene is TRBV23-1, the J gene TRBJ2-7; D possibly corresponds to TRBD1 (5 bases). TRBV23-1 is known as an ORF, though its function is uncertain. With 3 bases removed from V and 5 bases from J, the gap between germline ends came to 14 bases. The CDR3 covers 14 residues. For the CDR3, the DNA is TGCGCCAGCAGTCACCCCAGGGATCGGAACGAGCAGTACTCC. It codes for CASSHPRDRNEQYS.

This clonotype was picked up a small number of times. As DNA, the CDR3 is TGTGCCAGCAATAGGGGGCACTCCTACGAGCAGTACTTC. This gives the protein CASNRGHSYEQYF. The V call is TRBV12-3 or TRBV12-4, the J call TRBJ2-7; 7 bases fit TRBD1. J gave up 0 bases and V 7 bases, and 3 bases lay outside the gene matches. This CDR3 is built from 13 residues.

In this sample, this clonotype turned up many times. The V gene is TRBV30, the J gene TRBJ2-7; no reliable D call. The CDR3 extends over 14 amino acids. Deletions cut 0 bases from V and 0 bases from J, with 9 bases between. Germline assignment: CDR1 GTSNPN and CDR2 SVGIG (reference sequence). The CDR3 DNA sequence: TGTGCCTGGAGTGTACAAGAAAGCTCCTACGAGCAGTACTTC. This sequence encodes CAWSVQESSYEQYF.